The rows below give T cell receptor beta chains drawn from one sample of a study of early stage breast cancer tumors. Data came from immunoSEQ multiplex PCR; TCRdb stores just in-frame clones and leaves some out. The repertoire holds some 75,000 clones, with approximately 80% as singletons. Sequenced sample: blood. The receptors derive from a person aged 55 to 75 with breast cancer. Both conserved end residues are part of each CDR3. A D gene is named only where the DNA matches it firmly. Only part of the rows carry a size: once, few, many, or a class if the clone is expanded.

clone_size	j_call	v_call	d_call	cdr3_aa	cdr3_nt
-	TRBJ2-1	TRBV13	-	CASSSPGDEQFF	TGTGCCAGCAGTTCCCCAGGGGATGAGCAGTTCTTC
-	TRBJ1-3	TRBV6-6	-	CASWTRAGRGTIYF	TGTGCCAGCTGGACGAGGGCAGGGCGAGGGACCATATATTTT
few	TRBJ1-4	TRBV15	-	CATSSGLTTNEKLFF	TGTGCCACCAGCAGCGGCCTCACAACTAATGAAAAACTGTTTTTT
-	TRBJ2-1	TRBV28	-	CASRGQLFEQFF	TGTGCCAGCAGGGGGCAGTTGTTTGAGCAGTTCTTC
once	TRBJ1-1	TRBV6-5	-	CASSYIRDWGTEAFF	TGTGCCAGCAGTTACATCAGGGACTGGGGCACTGAAGCTTTCTTT
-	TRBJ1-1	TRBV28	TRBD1	CASSSTGGWKTEAFF	TGTGCCAGCAGTTCTACAGGGGGCTGGAAAACTGAAGCTTTCTTT
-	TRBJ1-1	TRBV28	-	CASSSPPSPGNTEAFF	TGTGCCAGCAGTTCGCCCCCTTCCCCGGGGAACACTGAAGCTTTCTTT
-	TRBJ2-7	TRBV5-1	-	CASSFTAGQFSYEQYF	TGCGCCAGCAGCTTCACGGCCGGACAGTTCTCCTACGAGCAGTACTTC
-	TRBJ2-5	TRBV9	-	CASSGDFQETQYF	TGTGCCAGCAGCGGGGACTTTCAAGAGACCCAGTACTTC
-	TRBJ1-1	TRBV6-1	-	CASSDWLEAFF	TGTGCCAGCAGTGACTGGCTTGAAGCTTTCTTT
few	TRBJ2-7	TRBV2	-	CATRGVFTYEQYF	TGTGCCACACGGGGCGTCTTCACCTACGAGCAGTACTTC
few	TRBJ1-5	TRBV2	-	CASMEEHNQPQHF	TGTGCCAGCATGGAGGAGCATAATCAGCCCCAGCATTTT
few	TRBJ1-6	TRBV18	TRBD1	CASSLRDRGLNSPLHF	TGTGCCAGCTCACTCCGGGACAGGGGGCTCAATTCACCCCTCCACTTT
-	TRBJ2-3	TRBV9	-	CASSVGGAEVSTQYF	TGTGCCAGCAGCGTAGGAGGGGCCGAAGTGAGTACGCAGTATTTT
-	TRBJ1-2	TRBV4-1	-	CASSLGGASDYGYTF	TGCGCCAGCAGCCTGGGGGGGGCGTCGGACTATGGCTACACCTTC
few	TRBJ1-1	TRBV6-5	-	CASSYVAGEMNTEAFF	TGTGCCAGCAGTTACGTGGCAGGCGAAATGAACACTGAAGCTTTCTTT
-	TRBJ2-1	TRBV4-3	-	CASSQDLGGKGFF	TGCGCCAGCAGCCAAGATTTGGGGGGAAAAGGGTTCTTC
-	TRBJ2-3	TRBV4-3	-	CASSQDRDLTDTQYF	TGCGCCAGCAGCCAAGACAGAGACCTTACAGATACGCAGTATTTT
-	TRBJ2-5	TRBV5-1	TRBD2	CASSPGSTGGETQYF	TGCGCCAGCAGCCCCGGTTCGACGGGGGGAGAGACCCAGTACTTC
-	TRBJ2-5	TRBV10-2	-	CASSESGLGETQYF	TGCGCCAGCAGTGAGTCGGGGCTGGGGGAGACCCAGTACTTC
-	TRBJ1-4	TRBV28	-	CASISPGAGKLFF	TGTGCCAGCATCAGCCCTGGGGCGGGGAAACTGTTTTTT
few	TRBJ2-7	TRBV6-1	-	CASNPSLGQPYEQYF	TGTGCCAGCAACCCTTCCCTCGGACAGCCCTACGAGCAGTACTTC
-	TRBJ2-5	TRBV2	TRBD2	CASSDTSGEETQYF	TGTGCCAGCAGTGATACCAGCGGGGAAGAGACCCAGTACTTC
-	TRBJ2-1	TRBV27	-	CASSLVGGDNEQFF	TGTGCCAGCAGTTTAGTGGGGGGAGACAATGAGCAGTTCTTC
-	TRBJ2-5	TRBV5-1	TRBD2	CASSLLAGGQRGTQYF	TGCGCCAGCAGCTTGCTAGCGGGGGGCCAGAGGGGGACCCAGTACTTC
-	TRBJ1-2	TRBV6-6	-	CASSYFPPTYGYTF	TGTGCCAGCAGTTACTTTCCCCCAACTTATGGCTACACCTTC
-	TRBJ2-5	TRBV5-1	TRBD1	CASSLSWGQYGETQYF	TGCGCCAGCAGCTTGAGCTGGGGACAGTACGGGGAGACCCAGTACTTC
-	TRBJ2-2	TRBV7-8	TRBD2	CASSGGPYIGELFF	TGTGCCAGTAGCGGGGGCCCCTATATCGGGGAGCTGTTTTTT
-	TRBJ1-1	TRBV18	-	CASSPLPVGRQNTEAFF	TGTGCCAGCTCACCCCTGCCGGTTGGCCGGCAGAACACTGAAGCTTTCTTT
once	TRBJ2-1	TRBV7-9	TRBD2	CASSLGRKIAGLSYNEQFF	TGTGCCAGCAGCCTGGGGAGGAAGATAGCGGGGCTGTCCTACAATGAGCAGTTCTTC